These 23 T cell receptor beta chains came from one sample sequenced in a study of post-analysis software for immune sequencing data. These TCRs are of unknown antigen specificity. Study results and limitations: Comparison of patients with controls showed 5 or 6 TRBV segments more frequent in patients, TRBV5-6, TRBV5-1 and TRBV20-1 among them.

Unique molecular identifiers featured in each of the TCR beta cDNA libraries. TCRdb re-called the PCR reads with MiXCR, one entry per CDR3 protein. Of about 620,000 distinct CDR3 sequences in the sample, around 40% were seen once. The sample consisted of blood. The receptors originated from a girl aged 5 to 17 with multiple sclerosis.

The chain joins TRBV10-3 to TRBJ1-1; no reliable D call. CDR1 and CDR2 from the germline V gene are ENHRY and SYGVKD. V gave up 10 bases and J gave up 5 bases, with 17 bases separating them. This CDR3 has 13 amino acids. The CDR3 DNA is TGTGCCACCTGCCGCGAGGGTCGGACTGAAGCTTTCTTT. This translates into CATCREGRTEAFF.

The sample holds a few counts of this clonotype. Its ends do not fully match the called genes, so a read error is possible. The rearrangement uses TRBV5-1 and TRBJ1-2; D remains ambiguous. Germline lookup yields CDR1 SGHRS and CDR2 YFSETQ. The length of the CDR3 is 12 residues. The CDR3 loop is CASSLGRDGYTF. CDR3 sequence (DNA): TGCGCCAGCAGTTTGGGAAGGGATGGCTACACCTTC.

The chain combines TRBV5-1 with TRBJ2-1; D may be TRBD1 or TRBD2 (6 bases each). Germline V lookup: CDR1 SGHRS, CDR2 YFSETQ. CDR3 length: 16 amino acids. V dropped 4 bases and J dropped 6 bases, with 20 bases sitting between them. The CDR3 nucleotides are TGCGCCAGCAGCCAAGGGGGAACGGGGGAGGTCAATGAGCAGTTCTTC. It codes for CASSQGGTGEVNEQFF.

The chain links TRBV12-3 or TRBV12-4 to TRBJ2-5, with 10 bases identical to TRBD2. There are 16 residues in the CDR3. The V segment lost 1 base and the J segment 4 bases; nucleotides outside the gene matches: 6. Here the CDR3 DNA reads TGTGCCAGCAGTTTAGGTAGCGGGAGGTTCCTAGAGACCCAGTACTTC. It encodes CASSLGSGRFLETQYF.

The rearrangement links TRBV27 to TRBJ1-5; 7 bases are a match to TRBD1. Unmatched junction bases numbered 7, after V lost 6 bases and J lost 5 bases. Looked up from germline, CDR1 is MNHEY and CDR2 is SMNVEV (reference sequence). CDR3 length: 14 residues. CDR3 bases: TGTGCCAGCAGCAAGGACAGGCCCTATCAGCCCCAGCATTTT. Protein product: CASSKDRPYQPQHF.

The chain is built from TRBV6-2 or TRBV6-3 and TRBJ2-1; TRBD2 matches 13 bases. Germline CDR1 reads MNHEY; CDR2 reads SVGEGT. With V trimmed by 2 bases and J by 6 bases, 10 bases remained unmatched. This CDR3 contains 18 residues. DNA of the CDR3: TGTGCCAGCAGTTACCCCCCCAAAACTAGCGGGAGGGCCAATGAGCAGTTCTTC. Translating gives CASSYPPKTSGRANEQFF.

The chain recombines TRBV13 with TRBJ2-7; 7 nucleotides match TRBD1. In germline, CDR1 is PRHDT, CDR2 FYEKMQ (reference sequence). The junction had 4 bases not matched to a gene; V was cut back by 5 bases and J by 6 bases. This CDR3 region has 12 residues. The CDR3 here is CASSAPGGEQYF. In DNA form, the CDR3 reads TGTGCCAGCAGCGCCCCAGGGGGCGAGCAGTACTTC.

This rearrangement joins TRBV7-9 to TRBJ1-2; 7 bases align to TRBD1. The ends lost 5 bases at V and 2 bases at J; junction bases unmatched: 8. The CDR3 contains 15 residues. The germline V gene encodes CDR1 SEHNR and CDR2 FQNEAQ (reference sequence). The CDR3 sequence: CASSAQDRRNYGYTF. DNA for the CDR3: TGTGCCAGCAGCGCCCAGGACAGGAGGAACTATGGCTACACCTTC. Variable domain in full (rest from reference TRBV7-9 and TRBJ1-2): DTGVSQNPRHKITKRGQNVTFRCDPISEHNRLYWYRQTLGQGPEFLTYFQNEAQLEKSRLLSDRFSAERPKGSFSTLEIQRTEQGDSAMYLCASSAQDRRNYGYTFGSGTRLTVV.

The CDR3 DNA sequence: TGCAGTGCTAGACCCCACCCCTCTAGCGGCTCCTACAATGAGCAGTTCTTC. Protein product: CSARPHPSSGSYNEQFF. V usage is TRBV20-1 and J usage is TRBJ2-1; 7 bases fit TRBD2. V was pared by 2 bases and J by 0 bases, with 10 bases of the junction left unmatched. Germline V CDR1 and CDR2: DFQATT, SNEGSKA (reference sequence). The CDR3 has 17 amino acids.

The genes are TRBV20-1 and TRBJ2-7; D is tentatively TRBD1 or TRBD2 (5 bases each). The CDR3 length is 11 residues. Deletions cut 3 bases from V and 5 bases from J, with 8 bases between. Germline assignment: CDR1 DFQATT and CDR2 SNEGSKA (reference sequence). CDR3 coding DNA: TGCAGTGCTAGGAGGGACCACGAGCAGTACTTC. Protein: CSARRDHEQYF.

The chain has TRBV12-3 or TRBV12-4 and TRBJ1-4; TRBD1 might be the D (5 bases). The CDR3 runs 16 residues. Trimming shortened V by 5 bases and J by 0 bases, and 13 bases separated the two germline ends. The CDR3 is CASSPERQSTNEKLFF. DNA of the CDR3: TGTGCCAGCAGTCCCGAGAGACAGTCAACTAATGAAAAACTGTTTTTT.

The table lists this clonotype with many counts. The rearrangement links TRBV6-6 to TRBJ2-7; no clear D. CDR1 and CDR2 from the germline V gene are MNHNY and SVGAGI (reference sequence). The CDR3 is 11 residues long. Trimming shortened V by 5 bases and J by 4 bases, and 6 bases separated the two germline ends. CDR3: CASSTPYEQYF. The CDR3 DNA is TGTGCCAGCAGTACCCCTTACGAGCAGTACTTC.

As to this clonotype: At one end, the junction sequence differs from germline, possibly due to a read error. This rearrangement joins TRBV5-1 to TRBJ2-6, with TRBD1 as a possible D gene (5 bases). This CDR3 is built from 16 residues. Germline V CDR1 and CDR2: SGHRS, YFSETQ. As DNA, the CDR3 is TGCGCCAGCAGCTTGGCGGCGGTCTCTGGGGCCAACGTCCCGACTTTC. It is translated as CASSLAAVSGANVPTF.

V gene TRBV11-2 combines with J gene TRBJ2-1; possible D gene TRBD1, 6 bases. Germline CDR1 is SGHAT and CDR2 is FQNNGV. The ends were cut back, 1 base at V and 9 bases at J, with 13 bases in the middle. The CDR3 has 14 residues. CDR3 nucleotide sequence: TGTGCCAGCAGCTTAGTACAGGGTTCGAGTGAGCAGTTCTTC. This translates into CASSLVQGSSEQFF.

The chain has TRBV5-6 and TRBJ2-7; a weak D match, TRBD2 (6 bases). Between the trimmed V and J ends, which lost 2 bases and 7 bases, there was a span of 19 bases. The CDR3 has 15 amino acids. Germline-derived CDR1 and CDR2 are SGHDT and YYEEEE. DNA of the CDR3: TGTGCCAGCAGCTTAGGCGCGGGGACTGGACGGGAGCAGTACTTC. Amino acid sequence: CASSLGAGTGREQYF. Combining the CDR3 with reference TRBV5-6 and TRBJ2-7 gives the whole variable domain DAGVTQSPTHLIKTRGQQVTLRCSPKSGHDTVSWYQQALGQGPQFIFQYYEEEERQRGNFPDRFSGHQFPNYSSELNVNALLLGDSALYLCASSLGAGTGREQYFGPGTRLTVT.

This clonotype showed up just once. The chain joins TRBV6-5 to TRBJ1-2; 9 positions agree with TRBD1. Trimming cost V 0 bases and J 8 bases; bases outside gene matches: 16. This CDR3 contains 18 residues. CDR1 and CDR2 (germline): MNHEY, SVGAGI. CDR3 residues: CASSYSICISGQGKGYTF. The CDR3 DNA reads as TGTGCCAGCAGTTACTCGATCTGTATATCCGGACAGGGGAAAGGCTACACCTTC.

This clonotype was observed at least ten times. The chain is built from TRBV7-3 and TRBJ2-5; D remains ambiguous. V gave up 1 base and J gave up 11 bases, with 14 bases separating them. Germline loops: CDR1 SGHTA, CDR2 FQGTGA. This CDR3 comprises 13 residues. The CDR3 sequence: CASSLKLLSEQYF. The CDR3 bases are TGTGCCAGCAGCTTAAAGTTATTGAGTGAGCAGTACTTC.

The chain links TRBV7-2 to TRBJ2-1; D is unclear. Trimming took off 2 bases at V and 0 bases at J, with 14 bases between the two ends. CDR3 length: 17 residues. Germline V CDR1 and CDR2: SGHTA, FQGNSA. The CDR3 is CASSLFAKTISYNEQFF. In DNA, the CDR3 is TGTGCCAGCAGCTTATTTGCCAAAACCATCTCCTACAATGAGCAGTTCTTC.

The V and J genes are TRBV6-5 and TRBJ2-3; TRBD2 might be the D (6 bases). V lost 2 bases and J 2 bases, leaving 26 bases between the germline ends. This CDR3 has 20 residues. Germline V gene data show CDR1 as MNHEY and CDR2 as SVGAGI. The CDR3: CASSYPPGGTIHRVTDTQYF. The CDR3 bases are TGTGCCAGCAGTTACCCCCCAGGAGGGACGATCCACCGGGTCACAGATACGCAGTATTTT.

This clonotype was detected only a few times. The CDR3 sequence: CASSQWETQYF. CDR3 sequence (DNA): TGCGCCAGCAGTCAGTGGGAGACCCAGTACTTC. The J gene is TRBJ2-5, the V gene TRBV10-2; D is ambiguous. The V and J ends lost 5 bases and 5 bases respectively, with 6 bases between them. The germline V gene encodes CDR1 WSHSY and CDR2 SAAADI. CDR3 length equals 11 residues.

This clonotype showed up just a few times. This chain uses TRBV12-3 or TRBV12-4 with TRBJ1-5; D perhaps matches TRBD1 (5 bases). Trimming cost V 2 bases and J 5 bases, with 10 bases left between them. The CDR3 loop spans 14 amino acids. CDR3 nucleotides: TGTGCCAGCAGTTTATTCAGGGCCGATCAGCCCCAGCATTTT. The encoded protein is CASSLFRADQPQHF.

This clonotype was detected a few times. The chain joins TRBV28 to TRBJ2-7; the D gene is possibly TRBD2 (6 bases). The CDR3 is 15 amino acids. In germline, CDR1 is MDHEN, CDR2 SYDVKM. Trimming left V 2 bases short and J 1 base short, with 12 bases between. This CDR3 is CASSLVSSGSYEQYF. The CDR3 DNA reads TGTGCCAGCAGTTTAGTGAGTAGCGGATCCTACGAGCAGTACTTC.

The chain links TRBV2 to TRBJ2-6, with 11 bases matching TRBD2. V lost 3 bases and J lost 4; bases outside the gene matches: 11. The CDR3 contains 19 residues. CDR1 is SNHLY and CDR2 is FYNNEI in the germline V gene. The chain's CDR3 is CASSDNGLAGGQGANVLTF. CDR3 nucleotide sequence: TGTGCCAGCAGTGATAATGGGTTAGCGGGGGGGCAAGGGGCCAACGTCCTGACTTTC. Complete variable domain (other parts from reference TRBV2 and TRBJ2-6): EPEVTQTPSHQVTQMGQEVILRCVPISNHLYFYWYRQILGQKVEFLVSFYNNEISEKSEIFDDQFSVERPDGSNFTLKIRSTKLEDSAMYFCASSDNGLAGGQGANVLTFGAGSRLTVL.